The 8 T cell receptor beta chains reported below all come from one sample, sequenced in a study of cytomegalovirus exposure and HLA in healthy donors. PCR involved 60 Vbeta and 13 Jbeta primers. TCRdb's copy holds only in-frame clones and misses some; the assay was immunoSEQ multiplex PCR. The table has about 150,000 clones, 63% seen once. Input material: PBMCs. The origin of the receptors is a woman in her sixties or seventies in good health and CMV-seropositive.

This clone came up a few times. V usage is TRBV28 and J usage is TRBJ2-7, with 8 nucleotides matching TRBD1. Germline loops: CDR1 MDHEN, CDR2 SYDVKM. Unmatched junction bases numbered 11, after V lost 4 bases and J lost 3 bases. The CDR3 is made up of 16 amino acids. The CDR3 loop is CASSSPRTGKHYEQYF. DNA for the CDR3: TGTGCCAGCAGTTCACCAAGGACAGGGAAGCACTACGAGCAGTACTTC.

This clone was found a few times. This chain links TRBV28 with TRBJ2-1; no clear D gene. V was trimmed by 7 bases and J by 0 bases, leaving 10 bases between them. From germline, CDR1 is MDHEN and CDR2 SYDVKM. CDR3 length equals 14 residues. The CDR3 DNA is TGTGCCAGCACCGAGGCGCCCTCCTACAATGAGCAGTTCTTC. It yields the protein CASTEAPSYNEQFF.

This rearrangement joins TRBV6-1 to TRBJ2-6, with D unclear. Germline-derived CDR1 and CDR2 are MNHNS and SASEGT. Trimming shortened V by 2 bases and J by 9 bases, and 14 bases separated the two germline ends. The CDR3 spans 15 residues. CDR3 DNA sequence: TGTGCCAGCAGTGAATCTTACTATCCTGGCAACGTCCTGACTTTC. As protein: CASSESYYPGNVLTF.

The chain is built from TRBV6-5 and TRBJ1-4; tentatively, D is TRBD1 (6 bases). CDR1 and CDR2 (germline): MNHEY, SVGAGI. The V gene lost 5 bases and the J gene lost 1 base, with 8 bases spanning the gap. CDR3 length: 14 residues. The CDR3 loop is CASSTGITNEKLFF. The CDR3 nucleotides read TGTGCCAGCAGTACAGGGATAACTAATGAAAAACTGTTTTTT.

In nucleotides, the CDR3 is TGTGCCTGGAGTGCCGGGACTAGCGGTGAGCAGTTCTTC. Translation: CAWSAGTSGEQFF. V gene TRBV30 combines with J gene TRBJ2-1; 11 bases are shared with TRBD2. Germline assignment: CDR1 GTSNPN and CDR2 SVGIG (reference sequence). V lost 1 base to trimming and J lost 9 bases; unmatched junction nucleotides: 2. The CDR3 covers 13 residues.

This clone was observed a handful of times. CDR3 region: CASSSVGLGTEAFF. DNA for the CDR3: TGTGCCAGCTCGTCAGTGGGGCTGGGCACTGAAGCTTTCTTT. The V call is TRBV18, the J call TRBJ1-1, with D perhaps matching TRBD1 (5 bases). The V gene's germline CDR1 is KGHSH and CDR2 LQKENI. This CDR3 has 14 amino acids. V shed 6 bases and J shed 4 bases, with 15 bases lying between them. Combining the CDR3 with reference TRBV18 and TRBJ1-1 gives the whole variable domain NAGVMQNPRHLVRRRGQEARLRCSPMKGHSHVYWYRQLPEEGLKFMVYLQKENIIDESGMPKERFSAEFPKEGPSILRIQQVVRGDSAAYFCASSSVGLGTEAFFGQGTRLTVV.

This clone has a single count. The V gene is TRBV6-4, the J gene TRBJ1-2; no clear D. Germline CDR1 MRHNA, CDR2 SNTAGT. The germline V and J ends were trimmed by 8 bases and 0 bases, with 13 bases remaining between them. The CDR3 consists of 14 residues. The DNA of the CDR3 is TGTGCCAGCGAAGAAGGAGGGACTAACTATGGCTACACCTTC. Protein: CASEEGGTNYGYTF.

This chain connects TRBV11-1 to TRBJ2-7; D remains ambiguous. CDR3 size: 14 residues. Germline CDR1 and CDR2: SGHAT and FQDESV (reference sequence). V lost 5 bases and J 0 bases, leaving 11 bases between the germline ends. CDR3 DNA: TGTGCCAGCAGCCTAACGGGTAGCTCCTACGAGCAGTACTTC. Protein product: CASSLTGSSYEQYF.